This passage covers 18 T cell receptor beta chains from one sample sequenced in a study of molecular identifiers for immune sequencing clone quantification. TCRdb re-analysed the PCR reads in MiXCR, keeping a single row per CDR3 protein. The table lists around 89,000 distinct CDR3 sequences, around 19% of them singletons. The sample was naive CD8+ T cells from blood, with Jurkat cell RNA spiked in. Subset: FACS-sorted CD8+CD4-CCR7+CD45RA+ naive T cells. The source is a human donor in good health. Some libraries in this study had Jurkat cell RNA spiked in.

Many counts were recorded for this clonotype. The CDR3 nucleotides read TGTGCCAGCAGCCCAGGGGGCGCGGGGACTGAAGCTTTCTTT. It codes for CASSPGGAGTEAFF. The chain couples TRBV7-6 to TRBJ1-1, with 8 bases identical to TRBD1. Per the germline V gene, CDR1 is SGHVS and CDR2 is FNYEAQ. The CDR3 runs 14 residues. V shed 5 bases, J shed 5 bases, and the junction held 7 bases outside the gene matches.

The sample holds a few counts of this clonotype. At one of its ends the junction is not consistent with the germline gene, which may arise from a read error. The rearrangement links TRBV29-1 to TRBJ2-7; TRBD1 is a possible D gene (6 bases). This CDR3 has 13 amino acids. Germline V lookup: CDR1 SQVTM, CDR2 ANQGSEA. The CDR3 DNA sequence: TGCAGCGTTTCACAGGGTCGCTTCGACGAGCAGCACTTC. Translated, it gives CSVSQGRFDEQHF.

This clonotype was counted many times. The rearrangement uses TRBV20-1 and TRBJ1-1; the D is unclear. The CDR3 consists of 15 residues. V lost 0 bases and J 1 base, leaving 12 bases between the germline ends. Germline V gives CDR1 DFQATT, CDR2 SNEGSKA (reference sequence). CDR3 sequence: CSARDYGRSNTEAFF. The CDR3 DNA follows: TGCAGTGCTAGAGATTACGGCAGGTCGAACACTGAAGCTTTCTTT.

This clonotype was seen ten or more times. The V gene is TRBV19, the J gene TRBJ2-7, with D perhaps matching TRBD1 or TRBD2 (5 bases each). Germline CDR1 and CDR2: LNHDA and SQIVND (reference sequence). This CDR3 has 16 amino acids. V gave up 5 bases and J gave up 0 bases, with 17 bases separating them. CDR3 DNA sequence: TGTGCCAGTAGTCCGATTTCCGGGACGGACTCCTACGAGCAGTACTTC. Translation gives CASSPISGTDSYEQYF.

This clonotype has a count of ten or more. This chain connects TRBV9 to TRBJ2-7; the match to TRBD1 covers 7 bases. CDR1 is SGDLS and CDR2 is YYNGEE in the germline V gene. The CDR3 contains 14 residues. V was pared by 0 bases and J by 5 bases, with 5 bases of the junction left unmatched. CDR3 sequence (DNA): TGTGCCAGCAGCGTAGGTGGGACAGCCAACGAGCAGTACTTC. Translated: CASSVGGTANEQYF. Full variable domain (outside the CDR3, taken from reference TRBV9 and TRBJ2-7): DSGVTQTPKHLITATGQRVTLRCSPRSGDLSVYWYQQSLDQGLQFLIQYYNGEERAKGNILERFSAQQFPDLHSELNLSSLELGDSALYFCASSVGGTANEQYFGPGTRLTVT.

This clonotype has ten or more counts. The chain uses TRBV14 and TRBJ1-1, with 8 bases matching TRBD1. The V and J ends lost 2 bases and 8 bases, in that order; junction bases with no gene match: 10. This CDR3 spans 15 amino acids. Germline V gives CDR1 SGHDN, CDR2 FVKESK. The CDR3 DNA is TGTGCCAGCAGCCAACGGCAGGGGGCCACAGTAGAAGCTTTCTTT. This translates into CASSQRQGATVEAFF.

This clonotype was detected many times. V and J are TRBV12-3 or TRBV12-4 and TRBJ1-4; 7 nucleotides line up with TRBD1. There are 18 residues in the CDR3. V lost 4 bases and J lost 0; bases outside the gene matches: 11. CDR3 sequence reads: CASSSLDRDPSTNEKLFF. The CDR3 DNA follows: TGTGCCAGCAGTTCCCTAGACAGGGACCCGTCAACTAATGAAAAACTGTTTTTT.

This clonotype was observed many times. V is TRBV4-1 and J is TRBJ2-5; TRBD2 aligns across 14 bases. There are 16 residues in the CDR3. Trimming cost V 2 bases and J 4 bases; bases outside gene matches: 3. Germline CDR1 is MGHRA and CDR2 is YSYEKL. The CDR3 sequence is CASSQRLAGGPETQYF. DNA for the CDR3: TGCGCCAGCAGCCAACGACTAGCGGGGGGGCCAGAGACCCAGTACTTC.

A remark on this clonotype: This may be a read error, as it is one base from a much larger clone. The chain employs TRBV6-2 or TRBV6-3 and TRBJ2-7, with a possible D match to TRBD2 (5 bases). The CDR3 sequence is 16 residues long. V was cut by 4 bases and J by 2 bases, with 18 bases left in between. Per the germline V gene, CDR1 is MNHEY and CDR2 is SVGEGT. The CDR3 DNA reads TGTGCCAGCAGTTCCCAAGTTGAGACACTAGCCTACGAGCAGTACTTC. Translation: CASSSQVETLAYEQYF.

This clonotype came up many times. CDR3 sequence reads: CASSLFAGEFNIQYF. Here the CDR3 DNA reads TGTGCCAGCAGTTTATTTGCAGGGGAATTCAACATTCAGTACTTC. The rearrangement uses TRBV27 and TRBJ2-4, with D maybe TRBD1 (6 bases). The germline V and J ends were trimmed by 1 base and 7 bases, with 14 bases remaining between them. This CDR3 has 15 amino acids. Germline V lookup: CDR1 MNHEY, CDR2 SMNVEV (reference sequence).

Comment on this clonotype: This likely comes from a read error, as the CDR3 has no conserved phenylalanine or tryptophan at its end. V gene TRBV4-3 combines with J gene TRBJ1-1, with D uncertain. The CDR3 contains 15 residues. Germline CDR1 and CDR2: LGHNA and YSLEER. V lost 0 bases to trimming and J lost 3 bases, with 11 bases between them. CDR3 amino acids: CASSQDQGLYTEAFS. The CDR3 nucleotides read TGCGCCAGCAGCCAAGATCAAGGGCTATACACTGAAGCTTTCTCT.

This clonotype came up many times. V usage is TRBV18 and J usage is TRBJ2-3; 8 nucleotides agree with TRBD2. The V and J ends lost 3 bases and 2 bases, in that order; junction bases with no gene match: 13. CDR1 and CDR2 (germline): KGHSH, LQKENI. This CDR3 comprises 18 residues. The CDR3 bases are TGTGCCAGCTCACCCCCGACGGGAGCGGGGGCTTCCACAGATACGCAGTATTTT. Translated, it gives CASSPPTGAGASTDTQYF.

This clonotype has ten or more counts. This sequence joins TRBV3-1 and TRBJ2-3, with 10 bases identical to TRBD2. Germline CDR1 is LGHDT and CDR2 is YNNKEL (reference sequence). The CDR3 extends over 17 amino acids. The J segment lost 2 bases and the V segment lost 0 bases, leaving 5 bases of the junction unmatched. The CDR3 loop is CASSQDSSGGVTDTQYF. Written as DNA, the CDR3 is TGTGCCAGCAGCCAAGATTCAAGCGGGGGGGTCACAGATACGCAGTATTTT.

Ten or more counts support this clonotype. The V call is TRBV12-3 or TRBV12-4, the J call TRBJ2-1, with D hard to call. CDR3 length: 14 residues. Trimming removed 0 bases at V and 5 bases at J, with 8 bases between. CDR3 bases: TGTGCCAGCAGTTTAGCGCTACCGCACAATGAGCAGTTCTTC. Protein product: CASSLALPHNEQFF.

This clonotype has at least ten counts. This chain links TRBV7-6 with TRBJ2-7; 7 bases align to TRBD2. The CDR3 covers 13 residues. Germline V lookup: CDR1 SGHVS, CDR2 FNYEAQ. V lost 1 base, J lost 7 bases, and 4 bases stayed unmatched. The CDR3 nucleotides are TGTGCCAGCAGCTTAGGGGGGGGTAAGGAGCAGTACTTC. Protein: CASSLGGGKEQYF.

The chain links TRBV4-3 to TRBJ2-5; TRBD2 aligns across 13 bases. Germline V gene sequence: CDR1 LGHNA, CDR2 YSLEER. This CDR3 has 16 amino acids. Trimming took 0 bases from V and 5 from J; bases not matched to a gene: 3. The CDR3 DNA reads TGCGCCAGCAGCCAAGATTGGACTAGCGGGAGTGAGACCCAGTACTTC. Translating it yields CASSQDWTSGSETQYF.

The CDR3 DNA reads TGTGCCAGCAGCCCCCAGCTAGCGGGAGGGCCCACAGATACGCAGTATTTT. Translated: CASSPQLAGGPTDTQYF. The rearrangement joins TRBV7-9 to TRBJ2-3; 12 positions match TRBD2. Trimming cost V 5 bases and J 2 bases; bases outside gene matches: 8. Germline V CDR1 and CDR2: SEHNR, FQNEAQ (reference sequence). This CDR3 is built from 17 residues.

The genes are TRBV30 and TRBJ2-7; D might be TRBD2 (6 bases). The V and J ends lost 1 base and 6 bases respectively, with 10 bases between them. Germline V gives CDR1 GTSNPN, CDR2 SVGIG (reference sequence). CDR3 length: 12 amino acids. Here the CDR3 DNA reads TGTGCCTGGAGTGCGGGACTGTCCGAGCAGTACTTC. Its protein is CAWSAGLSEQYF.